One and the same sample provided the 15 T cell receptor beta chains below, sequenced in a study of cytomegalovirus exposure and HLA in healthy donors. The PCR had 60 Vbeta and 13 Jbeta primers. Clones were sequenced by immunoSEQ multiplex PCR, and TCRdb holds only the in-frame ones, with some missing. The sample records some 150,000 clones, 65% to 85% being singletons. The material sequenced was PBMCs. These TCRs come from a male donor in good health and CMV-seronegative.

This chain joins TRBV7-8 and TRBJ2-2, with D possibly being TRBD1 (6 bases). CDR3 size: 15 residues. Trimming removed 5 bases from V and 3 bases from J, with 13 bases in between. Germline values: CDR1 SGHVS, CDR2 FQNEAQ. The CDR3 DNA reads as TGTGCCAGCAGCAAAGACAGGCTTGACACCGGGGAGCTGTTTTTT. The encoded protein is CASSKDRLDTGELFF.

This chain uses TRBV7-2 with TRBJ1-1; D call uncertain. The V and J ends lost 1 base and 2 bases respectively, with 8 bases between them. The length of the CDR3 is 14 residues. Germline CDR1 SGHTA, CDR2 FQGNSA. CDR3 loop: CASSLVVGNTEAFF. In DNA, the CDR3 is TGTGCCAGCAGCTTAGTTGTCGGTAACACTGAAGCTTTCTTT.

CDR3 sequence reads: CASSQDGTQAGGYTDTQYF. The CDR3 coding sequence is TGTGCCAGCAGCCAAGATGGGACCCAAGCGGGGGGATACACAGATACGCAGTATTTT. The chain uses TRBV4-2 and TRBJ2-3; 9 bases match TRBD2. V lost 0 bases and J lost 2; bases outside the gene matches: 12. Germline CDR1 is LGHNA and CDR2 is YNFKEQ. The CDR3 totals 19 residues.

V and J are TRBV5-6 and TRBJ1-4; TRBD1 matches at 7 bases. Trimming removed 0 bases from V and 4 bases from J; junction bases left unmatched: 6. The CDR3 extends over 16 amino acids. Germline V CDR1 and CDR2: SGHDT, YYEEEE. CDR3 coding DNA: TGTGCCAGCAGCTTGGGTACCGGGACAGTTAATGAAAAACTGTTTTTT. The encoded protein is CASSLGTGTVNEKLFF.

This chain connects TRBV5-1 to TRBJ1-2, with D possibly matching TRBD1 (6 bases). Trimming shortened V by 3 bases and J by 6 bases, and 18 bases separated the two germline ends. The CDR3 sequence is 15 residues long. From germline, CDR1 is SGHRS and CDR2 YFSETQ. The CDR3 region is CASSSEGVRGNGYTF. Here the CDR3 DNA reads TGCGCCAGCAGCTCCGAGGGGGTAAGGGGGAATGGCTACACCTTC. Looking up the rest from reference TRBV5-1 and TRBJ1-2 gives the full variable domain: KAGVTQTPRYLIKTRGQQVTLSCSPISGHRSVSWYQQTPGQGLQFLFEYFSETQRNKGNFPGRFSGRQFSNSRSEMNVSTLELGDSALYLCASSSEGVRGNGYTFGSGTRLTVV.

The gene calls are TRBV30 and TRBJ1-2; TRBD1 matches 9 bases. CDR3 length: 13 residues. The V gene end was trimmed by 7 bases and the J gene end by 5 bases; junction bases not matched to a gene: 8. Germline CDR1 and CDR2: GTSNPN and SVGIG (reference sequence). The chain's CDR3 is CALKGQGRYGYTF. The CDR3 DNA reads TGTGCCTTGAAGGGACAGGGACGATATGGCTACACCTTC. Full variable domain (missing parts from reference TRBV30 and TRBJ1-2): SQTIHQWPATLVQPVGSPLSLECTVEGTSNPNLYWYRQAAGRGLQLLFYSVGIGQISSEVPQNLSASRPQDRQFILSSKKLLLSDSGFYLCALKGQGRYGYTFGSGTRLTVV.

The chain links TRBV6-6 to TRBJ1-4, with TRBD1 identical over 9 bases. The CDR3 runs to 16 residues. CDR1 and CDR2 from the germline V gene are MNHNY and SVGAGI (reference sequence). Germline trimming cut 4 bases from V and 5 bases from J; bases unmatched to any gene: 8. The CDR3 DNA reads TGTGCCAGCAGTTCCGGGGGTGGGACAGGGAATGAAAAACTGTTTTTT. Its protein is CASSSGGGTGNEKLFF.

The rearrangement links TRBV7-8 to TRBJ1-2; D ambiguous. This CDR3 is 15 amino acids long. Trimming left V 0 bases short and J 2 bases short, with 10 bases between. Germline CDR1 SGHVS, CDR2 FQNEAQ. The CDR3, as DNA: TGTGCCAGCAGCTTAGCTGTGGGCCCCAACTATGGCTACACCTTC. Translating it yields CASSLAVGPNYGYTF. Combining the CDR3 with reference TRBV7-8 and TRBJ1-2 gives the whole variable domain GAGVSQSPRYKVAKRGQDVALRCDPISGHVSLFWYQQALGQGPEFLTYFQNEAQLDKSGLPSDRFFAERPEGSVSTLKIQRTQQEDSAVYLCASSLAVGPNYGYTFGSGTRLTVV.

This chain uses TRBV5-1 with TRBJ2-1; TRBD1 matches 9 bases. Germline V lookup: CDR1 SGHRS, CDR2 YFSETQ. The CDR3 is made up of 14 amino acids. Trimming removed 4 bases from V and 4 bases from J; junction bases left unmatched: 3. The DNA of the CDR3 is TGCGCCAGCAGCGTAGGACAGGGGTACAATGAGCAGTTCTTC. It yields the protein CASSVGQGYNEQFF.

The V call is TRBV4-3, the J call TRBJ1-3, with D hard to call. The CDR3 covers 17 residues. The germline CDR1 and CDR2 sequences are LGHNA and YSLEER. V was cut by 0 bases and J by 3 bases, with 15 bases left in between. The CDR3 sequence is CASSQDQARVNGNTIYF. The DNA for the CDR3 is TGCGCCAGCAGCCAAGATCAAGCCCGGGTCAATGGAAACACCATATATTTT.

The chain uses TRBV5-1 and TRBJ1-1, with TRBD1 matching 7 bases. The CDR3 extends over 14 amino acids. In germline, CDR1 is SGHRS, CDR2 YFSETQ. V was pared by 3 bases and J by 4 bases, with 6 bases of the junction left unmatched. The CDR3 loop reads CASSYQGEATEAFF. The CDR3 DNA is TGCGCCAGCAGCTATCAGGGGGAAGCCACTGAAGCTTTCTTT.

The genes are TRBV6-5 and TRBJ2-1, with 11 bases fitting TRBD2. Trimming took 5 bases from V and 8 from J; bases not matched to a gene: 8. There are 15 residues in the CDR3. Germline V gene sequence: CDR1 MNHEY, CDR2 SVGAGI. DNA for the CDR3: TGTGCCAGCAGTACGGTAGCGGGGGGGCCCTATGAGCAGTTCTTC. This codes for CASSTVAGGPYEQFF.

This chain uses TRBV9 with TRBJ2-2, with 10 bases fitting TRBD2. The CDR3 consists of 16 residues. After removal of 4 bases from V and 3 bases from J, the junction contained 6 bases not matched to a gene. Germline V lookup: CDR1 SGDLS, CDR2 YYNGEE. CDR3 amino acids: CASSQHSGRDTGELFF. The CDR3, as DNA: TGTGCCAGCAGCCAACACAGCGGGAGGGACACCGGGGAGCTGTTTTTT.

This sequence joins TRBV4-1 and TRBJ1-2, with TRBD1 identical over 9 bases. Unmatched junction bases numbered 6, after V lost 4 bases and J lost 3 bases. CDR1 is MGHRA and CDR2 is YSYEKL in the germline V gene. This CDR3 comprises 15 residues. CDR3 sequence (DNA): TGCGCCAGCAGCCCTCCGGGACAGGGATACTATGGCTACACCTTC. As protein: CASSPPGQGYYGYTF.

This sequence joins TRBV5-4 and TRBJ2-2; D call uncertain. Germline V CDR1 and CDR2: SGHNT, YYREEE (reference sequence). The V end was cut by 0 bases, the J end by 2 bases, with 5 bases between. The CDR3 spans 14 residues. The CDR3 DNA follows: TGTGCCAGCAGCTTGGAATTAAACACCGGGGAGCTGTTTTTT. Protein product: CASSLELNTGELFF.